The 24 T cell receptor beta chains below all came from one sample that was sequenced in a study of cytomegalovirus exposure and HLA in healthy donors. PCR used 60 Vbeta primers and 13 Jbeta primers. Clones were sequenced by immunoSEQ multiplex PCR, and TCRdb holds only the in-frame ones, with some missing. The repertoire consists of about 90,000 clones, with approximately 65% occurring once and the leading ten covering around 5.5%. Sequenced input: PBMCs. These receptor sequences come from a woman aged 30 to 39 in good health and CMV-seropositive.

This clone is a singleton in its sample. This chain uses TRBV5-1 with TRBJ2-1; the match to TRBD2 covers 11 bases. Germline V gene lookup returns CDR1 SGHRS and CDR2 YFSETQ. V was clipped by 0 bases and J by 8 bases; unmatched bases: 10. The CDR3 runs 17 residues. In DNA, the CDR3 is TGCGCCAGCAGCTTGGCCTCCAATAGCGGGGGGGCTGATGAGCAGTTCTTC. It codes for CASSLASNSGGADEQFF.

The rearrangement joins TRBV14 to TRBJ1-1; 9 bases line up with TRBD1. From germline, CDR1 is SGHDN and CDR2 FVKESK. V gave up 4 bases and J gave up 4 bases; unmatched junction bases: 4. This CDR3 is built from 14 residues. CDR3 amino acids: CASSLGQGVTEAFF. The CDR3 region has the DNA TGTGCCAGCAGCCTGGGACAGGGCGTCACTGAAGCTTTCTTT.

This chain links TRBV5-1 with TRBJ2-2; 9 nucleotides align to TRBD1. The J segment lost 0 bases and the V segment lost 4 bases, leaving 10 bases of the junction unmatched. CDR3 length: 18 residues. Germline CDR1 and CDR2: SGHRS and YFSETQ. The CDR3 protein is CASSPRTGVDSNTGELFF. As DNA, the CDR3 is TGCGCCAGCAGCCCCCGGACAGGGGTGGATTCGAACACCGGGGAGCTGTTTTTT.

Only a few counts were recorded for this clone. This chain joins TRBV7-6 and TRBJ2-7; TRBD2 matches 9 bases. The V gene end was trimmed by 5 bases and the J gene end by 0 bases; junction bases not matched to a gene: 8. Germline V gives CDR1 SGHVS, CDR2 FNYEAQ. The CDR3 has 16 amino acids. CDR3 bases: TGTGCCAGCAGCCCCGGATCTAGCGGGGACTCCTACGAGCAGTACTTC. Encoded protein: CASSPGSSGDSYEQYF.

The chain combines TRBV6-5 with TRBJ1-2; 7 nucleotides line up with TRBD1. V shed 0 bases, J shed 10 bases, and the junction held 8 bases outside the gene matches. In germline, CDR1 is MNHEY, CDR2 SVGAGI. There are 14 residues in the CDR3. CDR3: CASSYSAGGSIYTF. In DNA form, the CDR3 reads TGTGCCAGCAGTTACTCGGCAGGGGGGTCGATCTACACCTTC.

The chain combines TRBV18 with TRBJ1-1, with 8 bases fitting TRBD1. Germline-derived CDR1 and CDR2 are KGHSH and LQKENI. V dropped 0 bases and J dropped 4; count of bases not matched to a gene: 7. The CDR3 is 16 amino acids. In nucleotides, the CDR3 is TGTGCCAGCTCACCACCGGTCCCAGGGGGCCGCACTGAAGCTTTCTTT. It specifies CASSPPVPGGRTEAFF.

V usage is TRBV27 and J usage is TRBJ1-2, with 9 bases lining up with TRBD1. The CDR3 extends over 14 amino acids. CDR1 is MNHEY, CDR2 SMNVEV, per germline (reference sequence). The V and J ends lost 5 bases and 4 bases, in that order; junction bases with no gene match: 5. The DNA for the CDR3 is TGTGCCAGCAGTCCGGGACAGGGAGCCTATGGCTACACCTTC. Residues: CASSPGQGAYGYTF.

The chain carries TRBV18 and TRBJ1-1, with D unresolved. The germline V gene encodes CDR1 KGHSH and CDR2 LQKENI. The CDR3 sequence is 15 residues long. Trimming pared 2 bases from V and 1 base from J, leaving 11 bases between. The CDR3: CASSPNSVQNTEAFF. CDR3 sequence (DNA): TGTGCCAGCTCACCAAATTCAGTTCAGAACACTGAAGCTTTCTTT.

The chain joins TRBV6-6 to TRBJ1-6, with 7 bases fitting TRBD1. The CDR3 spans 15 residues. J was trimmed by 3 bases and V by 5 bases; bases with no gene match: 4. Germline assignment: CDR1 MNHNY and CDR2 SVGAGI (reference sequence). This CDR3 is CASSPRQGYNSPLHF. Written as DNA, the CDR3 is TGTGCCAGCAGTCCCAGACAGGGCTATAATTCACCCCTCCACTTT.

J is TRBJ2-2 and V is TRBV19; TRBD1 aligns across 10 bases. Germline V gene lookup returns CDR1 LNHDA and CDR2 SQIVND (reference sequence). V gave up 8 bases and J gave up 5 bases; unmatched junction bases: 8. There are 15 residues in the CDR3. The CDR3 DNA sequence: TGTGCCAGTCAAACCGGGACAGGGGAGACCGGGGAGCTGTTTTTT. Translating it yields CASQTGTGETGELFF.

This clone was counted a few times. A junction end diverges from the germline sequence, so it may reflect a read error. The chain uses TRBV2 and TRBJ1-2; maybe TRBD1 (6 bases). CDR3 length: 14 amino acids. CDR1 is SNHLY, CDR2 FYNNEI, per germline. CDR3 sequence (DNA): TGTGCCAGCAGTCCAGGGACACCTCTATATGGCTACCCCTTC. Its translation: CASSPGTPLYGYPF.

This chain uses TRBV11-3 with TRBJ2-3; TRBD2 matches 13 bases. The J segment lost 3 bases and the V segment lost 5 bases, leaving 8 bases of the junction unmatched. This CDR3 is built from 17 residues. Germline-derived CDR1 and CDR2 are SGHNT and YENEEA. CDR3 sequence reads: CASSVGRLAGGTDTQYF. In nucleotides, the CDR3 is TGTGCCAGCAGCGTCGGCAGACTAGCGGGGGGTACAGATACGCAGTATTTT.

The rearrangement uses TRBV7-9 and TRBJ2-7; D may be TRBD1 (6 bases). The germline V gene encodes CDR1 SEHNR and CDR2 FQNEAQ (reference sequence). V dropped 7 bases and J dropped 0 bases, with 7 bases sitting between them. CDR3 size: 12 residues. CDR3 sequence reads: CASIGGSYEQYF. As DNA, the CDR3 is TGTGCCAGCATAGGGGGCTCCTACGAGCAGTACTTC.

J is TRBJ1-3 and V is TRBV18, with D possibly being TRBD1 (5 bases). The CDR3 loop spans 16 amino acids. Trimming took 2 bases from V and 2 from J, leaving 13 bases between them. Germline CDR1 is KGHSH and CDR2 is LQKENI. The CDR3 coding sequence is TGTGCCAGCTCACCAATCCTGGCAGGGACTGGAAACACCATATATTTT. Protein product: CASSPILAGTGNTIYF.

The V call is TRBV6-6, the J call TRBJ1-2; TRBD1 matches at 10 bases. CDR3 length: 15 residues. The germline V gene has CDR1 MNHNY and CDR2 SVGAGI (reference sequence). With V trimmed by 5 bases and J by 5 bases, 8 bases remained unmatched. CDR3 in amino acids: CASSNMTGGKYGYTF. The DNA for the CDR3 is TGTGCCAGCAGTAACATGACAGGGGGCAAATATGGCTACACCTTC.

This clone was observed a few times. The rearrangement links TRBV30 to TRBJ2-3; 9 bases match TRBD2. The ends lost 3 bases at V and 5 bases at J; junction bases unmatched: 6. The CDR3 is 14 amino acids. Germline CDR1 GTSNPN, CDR2 SVGIG (reference sequence). The CDR3 protein is CAWRSSGAGDTQYF. Here the CDR3 DNA reads TGTGCCTGGAGATCTAGCGGGGCCGGAGATACGCAGTATTTT.

The rearrangement links TRBV25-1 to TRBJ2-1; tentative D call: TRBD1 (5 bases). This CDR3 contains 15 residues. The germline gives CDR1 MGHDK, CDR2 SYGVNS. Trimming shortened V by 3 bases and J by 7 bases, and 16 bases separated the two germline ends. Here the CDR3 DNA reads TGTGCCAGCAGTGAGATCCAGGGATTAGAGAATGAGCAGTTCTTC. Translating gives CASSEIQGLENEQFF. The full variable domain, its missing parts supplied by reference TRBV25-1 and TRBJ2-1, is EADIYQTPRYLVIGTGKKITLECSQTMGHDKMYWYQQDPGMELHLIHYSYGVNSTEKGDLSSESTVSRIRTEHFPLTLESARPSHTSQYLCASSEIQGLENEQFFGPGTRLTVL.

The chain links TRBV1 to TRBJ1-1; TRBD1, the D gene given by the table, was not confirmed from the DNA. TRBV1 is a pseudogene locus. The CDR3 is 16 residues long. CDR3 nucleotide sequence: TGCACCAGCAGCCAAGATTCAGGACAGACGAACACTGAAGCTTTCTTT. As protein: CTSSQDSGQTNTEAFF.

The CDR3 nucleotides are TGTGCCAGTATAGGTGGGACAGCCGAGCATGGAAACACCATATATTTT. Translation gives CASIGGTAEHGNTIYF. This sequence joins TRBV19 and TRBJ1-3; 7 nucleotides align to TRBD1. Per germline, CDR1 LNHDA and CDR2 SQIVND (reference sequence). The CDR3 has 16 amino acids. V dropped 7 bases and J dropped 3; count of bases not matched to a gene: 12. Based on the CDR3 plus reference TRBV19 and TRBJ1-3, the full variable domain is DGGITQSPKYLFRKEGQNVTLSCEQNLNHDAMYWYRQDPGQGLRLIYYSQIVNDFQKGDIAEGYSVSREKKESFPLTVTSAQKNPTAFYLCASIGGTAEHGNTIYFGEGSWLTVV.

V usage is TRBV27 and J usage is TRBJ2-7, with 8 bases lining up with TRBD2. The CDR3 covers 15 residues. The V segment lost 2 bases and the J segment 2 bases; nucleotides outside the gene matches: 5. Germline-derived CDR1 and CDR2 are MNHEY and SMNVEV (reference sequence). The CDR3 nucleotides read TGTGCCAGCAGTTTACTCGGGGGGGGAACCTACGAGCAGTACTTC. Encoded protein: CASSLLGGGTYEQYF.

V usage is TRBV14 and J usage is TRBJ1-6; D is undetermined. Looked up from germline, CDR1 is SGHDN and CDR2 is FVKESK. The V and J ends lost 0 bases and 10 bases respectively, with 10 bases between them. This CDR3 has 14 residues. For the CDR3, the DNA is TGTGCCAGCAGCCAAGATCGCAGGTACTCACCCCTCCACTTT. It is translated as CASSQDRRYSPLHF.

This clone was seen a few times. This chain links TRBV7-2 with TRBJ1-5; no firm D call. CDR1 and CDR2 (germline): SGHTA, FQGNSA. V was pared by 1 base and J by 5 bases, with 12 bases between. The CDR3 is 15 residues long. The CDR3 DNA reads TGTGCCAGCAGCTTAGTTGTCCAGGAATATCAGCCCCAGCATTTT. This gives the protein CASSLVVQEYQPQHF.

V gene TRBV7-2 combines with J gene TRBJ1-2, with D perhaps matching TRBD1 (5 bases). Germline V lookup: CDR1 SGHTA, CDR2 FQGNSA. With 1 base removed from V and 6 bases from J, the gap between germline ends came to 12 bases. CDR3 length equals 14 residues. The CDR3 DNA reads as TGTGCCAGCAGCTTAGGGGGGGGATCGGATGGCTACACCTTC. Protein product: CASSLGGGSDGYTF.

V usage is TRBV4-1 and J usage is TRBJ1-1; D not resolved. The CDR3 spans 14 residues. V was pared by 4 bases and J by 1 base, with 10 bases between. The germline gives CDR1 MGHRA, CDR2 YSYEKL. CDR3 DNA sequence: TGCGCCAGCAGCCCCCAGTTCTCGAACACTGAAGCTTTCTTT. Translation gives CASSPQFSNTEAFF.